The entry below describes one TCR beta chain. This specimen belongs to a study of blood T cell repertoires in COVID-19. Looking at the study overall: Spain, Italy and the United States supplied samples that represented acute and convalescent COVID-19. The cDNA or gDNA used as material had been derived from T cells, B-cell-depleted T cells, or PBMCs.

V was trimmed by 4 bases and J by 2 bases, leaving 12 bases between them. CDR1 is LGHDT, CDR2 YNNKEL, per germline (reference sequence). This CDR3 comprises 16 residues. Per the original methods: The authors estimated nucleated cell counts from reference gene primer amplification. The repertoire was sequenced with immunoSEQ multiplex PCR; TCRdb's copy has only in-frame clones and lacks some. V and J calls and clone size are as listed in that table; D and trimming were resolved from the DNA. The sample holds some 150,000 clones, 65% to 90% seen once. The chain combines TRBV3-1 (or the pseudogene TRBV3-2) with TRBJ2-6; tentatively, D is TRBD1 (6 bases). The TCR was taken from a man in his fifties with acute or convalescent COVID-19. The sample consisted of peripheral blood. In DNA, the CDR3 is TGTGCCAGCAGCCGATTACAGGGCGCTGGGGCCAACGTCCTGACTTTC. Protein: CASSRLQGAGANVLTF.